The 27 T cell receptor beta chains listed next were all sequenced from one sample in a study of CD4 T cells in relation to SARS-CoV-2 and coronaviruses (dated by TCRdb to about 2021). Their cognate antigens are unknown. CD4+ T cells from unexposed donors were collected before the COVID-19 pandemic (2011-2018). After about 9 days of culture, CD4+ T cells were isolated with the EasySep CD4+ T cell isolation kit. The library came from the immunoSEQ multiplex PCR assay. The table comes from immuneACCESS by way of TCRdb, which keeps in-frame sequences with V and J called. Part of the clones is missing from these tables; in studies checked, under half for an unresolved V gene and the rest for unknown reasons. The table for this sample lists 25,000 or so clones; 70% to 80% of them were counted only once. Together, the top ten hold approximately 13% of the sample. The specimen was CD4+ T cells from PBMCs, cultured in vitro. Receptors were obtained from a human donor in good health.

V is TRBV4-1 and J is TRBJ2-2; D possibly matches TRBD1 or TRBD2 (5 bases each). Trimming left V 3 bases short and J 2 bases short, with 13 bases between. Germline V gene data show CDR1 as MGHRA and CDR2 as YSYEKL. The CDR3 length is 16 residues. As DNA, the CDR3 is TGCGCCAGCAGCCACGGGGACGGGCCCAACACCGGGGAGCTGTTTTTT. The encoded protein is CASSHGDGPNTGELFF.

The chain employs TRBV20-1 and TRBJ1-2; 8 bases are a match to TRBD1. This CDR3 comprises 14 residues. Germline assignment: CDR1 DFQATT and CDR2 SNEGSKA (reference sequence). J was trimmed by 2 bases and V by 3 bases; bases with no gene match: 5. For the CDR3, the DNA is TGCAGTGCTAGTAAAACAGGGGGAAACTATGGCTACACCTTC. Protein product: CSASKTGGNYGYTF.

The chain employs TRBV10-3 and TRBJ1-3; tentative D call: TRBD1 (6 bases). Germline-derived CDR1 and CDR2 are ENHRY and SYGVKD. The CDR3 spans 15 residues. V was shortened by 1 base and J by 4 bases, with 11 bases between the two germline ends. The CDR3 nucleotides read TGTGCCATCAGTGAGTTGGCAGGGGTCGGAAACACCATATATTTT. This gives the protein CAISELAGVGNTIYF.

This rearrangement joins TRBV18 to TRBJ2-5; D uncertain. CDR1 and CDR2 from the germline V gene are KGHSH and LQKENI. The length of the CDR3 is 11 residues. Trimming took off 2 bases at V and 4 bases at J, with 2 bases between the two ends. The CDR3 DNA follows: TGTGCCAGCTCACCAGGAGAGACCCAGTACTTC. Its protein is CASSPGETQYF.

The chain carries TRBV2 and TRBJ2-1; D unresolved. CDR1 is SNHLY, CDR2 FYNNEI, per germline. This CDR3 spans 11 amino acids. V was pared by 8 bases and J by 10 bases, with 12 bases between. The CDR3 DNA reads as TGTGCCAGCGTCAGAGAATCAGAGCAGTTCTTC. Protein product: CASVRESEQFF. The variable domain in full, completed from reference TRBV2 and TRBJ2-1, reads EPEVTQTPSHQVTQMGQEVILRCVPISNHLYFYWYRQILGQKVEFLVSFYNNEISEKSEIFDDQFSVERPDGSNFTLKIRSTKLEDSAMYFCASVRESEQFFGPGTRLTVL.

This chain links TRBV10-3 with TRBJ1-1, with 9 bases matching TRBD1. Germline V lookup: CDR1 ENHRY, CDR2 SYGVKD. The trim removed 2 bases at V and 0 bases at J, leaving 13 bases unmatched. This CDR3 has 19 residues. In nucleotides, the CDR3 is TGTGCCATCAGTGAGAAGGCAACAGGGGGCGGGAATGTGAACACTGAAGCTTTCTTT. Amino acids: CAISEKATGGGNVNTEAFF.

The genes are TRBV28 and TRBJ1-3; 8 positions match TRBD1. With 5 bases clipped from V and 1 base from J, the junction kept 4 bases outside the gene matches. Germline assignment: CDR1 MDHEN and CDR2 SYDVKM. The CDR3 is made up of 15 amino acids. The DNA of the CDR3 is TGTGCCAGCAGTCTGAACAGGGGGTCTGGAAACACCATATATTTT. It specifies CASSLNRGSGNTIYF.

This chain uses TRBV12-5 with TRBJ1-1, with unresolved D. Trimming took off 1 base at V and 1 base at J, with 1 base between the two ends. The CDR3 loop spans 12 amino acids. Per the germline V gene, CDR1 is LGHNT and CDR2 is FRNRAP. As DNA, the CDR3 is TGTGCTAGTGGTTTGGAGAACACTGAAGCTTTCTTT. This translates into CASGLENTEAFF.

This clone showed up just once. The rearrangement joins TRBV6-5 to TRBJ2-6; D remains unclear. The length of the CDR3 is 14 residues. V was clipped by 7 bases and J by 4 bases, with 11 bases between them. CDR1 is MNHEY and CDR2 is SVGAGI in the germline V gene. This CDR3 is CASTPMIGANVLTF. CDR3 nucleotide sequence: TGTGCCAGCACCCCCATGATCGGGGCCAACGTCCTGACTTTC.

The chain employs TRBV30 and TRBJ1-5; 10 positions agree with TRBD1. The junction had 2 bases not matched to a gene; V was cut back by 2 bases and J by 4 bases. The CDR3 runs 14 residues. CDR1 is GTSNPN, CDR2 SVGIG, per germline (reference sequence). The CDR3 region is CAWSPGQGNQPQHF. Written as DNA, the CDR3 is TGTGCCTGGAGTCCGGGACAGGGGAATCAGCCCCAGCATTTT. The full variable domain, completed using reference TRBV30 and TRBJ1-5, is SQTIHQWPATLVQPVGSPLSLECTVEGTSNPNLYWYRQAAGRGLQLLFYSVGIGQISSEVPQNLSASRPQDRQFILSSKKLLLSDSGFYLCAWSPGQGNQPQHFGDGTRLSIL.

The chain joins TRBV10-1 to TRBJ2-3; unclear D gene. Germline assignment: CDR1 WNHNN and CDR2 SYGVQD (reference sequence). Trimming stripped 5 bases from V and 1 base from J, with 10 bases between. The CDR3 sequence is 14 residues long. CDR3 nucleotide sequence: TGCGCCAGCAGTTCCCAGTTGGGCACAGATACGCAGTATTTT. Translation gives CASSSQLGTDTQYF.

The chain is built from TRBV11-2 and TRBJ1-3; no definite D call. The CDR3 contains 17 residues. Trimming removed 1 base at V and 1 base at J, with 14 bases between. Germline-derived CDR1 and CDR2 are SGHAT and FQNNGV. CDR3: CASSLVAGIISGNTIYF. The CDR3 coding sequence is TGTGCCAGCAGCTTAGTAGCGGGAATTATTTCTGGAAACACCATATATTTT.

The chain links TRBV15 to TRBJ2-7; TRBD1 matches 10 bases. With 3 bases clipped from V and 2 bases from J, the junction kept 7 bases outside the gene matches. The germline gives CDR1 LNHNV, CDR2 YYDKDF (reference sequence). The CDR3 length is 16 residues. CDR3 sequence: CATSRGPGQGTYEQYF. The DNA of the CDR3 is TGTGCCACCAGCAGGGGTCCGGGACAGGGGACCTACGAGCAGTACTTC.

The rearrangement links TRBV11-2 to TRBJ2-7; weak D call: TRBD2 (5 bases). The CDR3 has 16 residues. Trimming shortened V by 5 bases and J by 2 bases, and 19 bases separated the two germline ends. The germline V gene has CDR1 SGHAT and CDR2 FQNNGV. The CDR3 DNA follows: TGTGCCAGCAGCCCCGGGCTGGGCATCGGGACCTACGAGCAGTACTTC. The encoded protein is CASSPGLGIGTYEQYF.

The genes are TRBV7-9 and TRBJ2-4, with 9 bases fitting TRBD1. The CDR3 loop spans 16 amino acids. Per the germline V gene, CDR1 is SEHNR and CDR2 is FQNEAQ (reference sequence). J gave up 1 base and V 4 bases, and 5 bases lay outside the gene matches. This CDR3 is CASSSRTGAAKNIQYF. CDR3 sequence (DNA): TGTGCCAGCAGCTCAAGGACAGGGGCCGCCAAAAACATTCAGTACTTC. Combining the CDR3 with reference TRBV7-9 and TRBJ2-4 gives the whole variable domain DTGVSQNPRHKITKRGQNVTFRCDPISEHNRLYWYRQTLGQGPEFLTYFQNEAQLEKSRLLSDRFSAERPKGSFSTLEIQRTEQGDSAMYLCASSSRTGAAKNIQYFGAGTRLSVL.

This chain joins TRBV5-1 and TRBJ1-1, with D unclear. The V gene lost 4 bases and the J gene lost 4 bases, with 11 bases spanning the gap. Germline V gene data show CDR1 as SGHRS and CDR2 as YFSETQ. CDR3 size: 13 residues. CDR3 DNA sequence: TGCGCCAGCAGCGCCTCGATTGTCACTGAAGCTTTCTTT. It specifies CASSASIVTEAFF.

This chain links TRBV5-1 with TRBJ2-2; D is unresolved. This CDR3 spans 15 amino acids. Germline V gene sequence: CDR1 SGHRS, CDR2 YFSETQ. V gave up 0 bases and J gave up 2 bases, with 8 bases separating them. The CDR3, as DNA: TGCGCCAGCAGCTTGGATACGGCTAACACCGGGGAGCTGTTTTTT. Its translation: CASSLDTANTGELFF.

The chain joins TRBV27 to TRBJ2-2, with D perhaps TRBD1 or TRBD2 (6 bases each). Looked up from germline, CDR1 is MNHEY and CDR2 is SMNVEV (reference sequence). The CDR3 is 15 residues long. The ends were cut back, 2 bases at V and 5 bases at J, with 12 bases in the middle. The CDR3 is CASSLGQGRTGELFF. The CDR3 DNA reads as TGTGCCAGCAGTTTAGGCCAGGGGAGGACCGGGGAGCTGTTTTTT.

The J gene is TRBJ2-5, the V gene TRBV5-1; 10 bases align to TRBD2. CDR3 length: 15 amino acids. V gave up 5 bases and J gave up 5 bases; unmatched junction bases: 9. Germline loops: CDR1 SGHRS, CDR2 YFSETQ. The CDR3 DNA reads as TGCGCCAGCAGAGGATTAGCGGGAGGAGGGGAGACCCAGTACTTC. This encodes CASRGLAGGGETQYF. Combining the CDR3 with reference TRBV5-1 and TRBJ2-5 gives the whole variable domain KAGVTQTPRYLIKTRGQQVTLSCSPISGHRSVSWYQQTPGQGLQFLFEYFSETQRNKGNFPGRFSGRQFSNSRSEMNVSTLELGDSALYLCASRGLAGGGETQYFGPGTRLLVL.

The gene calls are TRBV5-1 and TRBJ2-7; possible D gene TRBD2, 6 bases. This CDR3 is built from 15 residues. Germline CDR1 SGHRS, CDR2 YFSETQ. V lost 2 bases to trimming and J lost 3 bases, with 15 bases between them. The DNA for the CDR3 is TGCGCCAGCAGCTTCAATGGCGGGACGAACTACGAGCAGTACTTC. Protein: CASSFNGGTNYEQYF. The variable domain in full, with the rest retrieved from reference TRBV5-1 and TRBJ2-7, is KAGVTQTPRYLIKTRGQQVTLSCSPISGHRSVSWYQQTPGQGLQFLFEYFSETQRNKGNFPGRFSGRQFSNSRSEMNVSTLELGDSALYLCASSFNGGTNYEQYFGPGTRLTVT.

This clone was seen more than once but under ten times. The chain combines TRBV12-3 or TRBV12-4 with TRBJ1-2; 7 nucleotides match TRBD1. This CDR3 has 13 residues. V gave up 2 bases and J gave up 4 bases; unmatched junction bases: 1. CDR3 nucleotides: TGTGCCAGCAGTTTAAGGGACAGCTATGGCTACACCTTC. It specifies CASSLRDSYGYTF.

The chain links TRBV5-1 to TRBJ2-5; possible D gene TRBD1, 6 bases. Per germline, CDR1 SGHRS and CDR2 YFSETQ. The V gene lost 0 bases and the J gene lost 1 base, with 16 bases spanning the gap. CDR3 size: 17 residues. This CDR3 reads CASSLASGQLFQETQYF. The DNA of the CDR3 is TGCGCCAGCAGCTTGGCCTCGGGACAACTATTCCAAGAGACCCAGTACTTC.

The rearrangement uses TRBV6-6 and TRBJ1-6; 7 bases are shared with TRBD1. V gave up 5 bases and J gave up 7 bases; unmatched junction bases: 5. The CDR3 totals 14 residues. Germline lookup yields CDR1 MNHNY and CDR2 SVGAGI (reference sequence). CDR3 DNA: TGTGCCAGCAGTAACCGGGACAGAAATTCACCCCTCCACTTT. It codes for CASSNRDRNSPLHF.

The gene calls are TRBV10-2 and TRBJ2-5, with D tentatively TRBD1 (6 bases). Germline CDR1 reads WSHSY; CDR2 reads SAAADI. Trimming left V 4 bases short and J 3 bases short, with 9 bases between. The CDR3 contains 13 residues. CDR3 bases: TGCGCCAGCAGTGTTTCAGGGGAAGAGACCCAGTACTTC. Protein: CASSVSGEETQYF.

This clone was picked up one time. V usage is TRBV30 and J usage is TRBJ2-7; TRBD1 might be the D (5 bases). V was cut by 0 bases and J by 2 bases, with 8 bases left in between. CDR3 length: 13 amino acids. Germline CDR1 GTSNPN, CDR2 SVGIG (reference sequence). DNA for the CDR3: TGTGCCTGGAGTGTACCCAGGGCCTACGAGCAGTACTTC. Its protein is CAWSVPRAYEQYF. Drawing the rest from reference TRBV30 and TRBJ2-7, the complete variable domain is SQTIHQWPATLVQPVGSPLSLECTVEGTSNPNLYWYRQAAGRGLQLLFYSVGIGQISSEVPQNLSASRPQDRQFILSSKKLLLSDSGFYLCAWSVPRAYEQYFGPGTRLTVT.

In this sample, this clone turned up once. The chain is built from TRBV30 and TRBJ2-7, with 9 bases lining up with TRBD1. The CDR3 runs to 16 residues. Germline V gives CDR1 GTSNPN, CDR2 SVGIG (reference sequence). Trimming at V came to 2 bases and at J to 4 bases, leaving 12 bases not matched to a gene. The CDR3 reads CAWSLADYRGLYEQYF. DNA for the CDR3: TGTGCCTGGAGTCTAGCTGACTACAGGGGGCTGTACGAGCAGTACTTC.

The J gene is TRBJ2-1, the V gene TRBV11-3; 7 bases match TRBD1. Germline V gives CDR1 SGHNT, CDR2 YENEEA. This CDR3 is 15 amino acids long. The ends lost 1 base at V and 2 bases at J; junction bases unmatched: 2. The CDR3 region is CASSLGDSPYNEQFF. CDR3 nucleotide sequence: TGTGCCAGCAGCTTAGGGGACAGCCCCTACAATGAGCAGTTCTTC.